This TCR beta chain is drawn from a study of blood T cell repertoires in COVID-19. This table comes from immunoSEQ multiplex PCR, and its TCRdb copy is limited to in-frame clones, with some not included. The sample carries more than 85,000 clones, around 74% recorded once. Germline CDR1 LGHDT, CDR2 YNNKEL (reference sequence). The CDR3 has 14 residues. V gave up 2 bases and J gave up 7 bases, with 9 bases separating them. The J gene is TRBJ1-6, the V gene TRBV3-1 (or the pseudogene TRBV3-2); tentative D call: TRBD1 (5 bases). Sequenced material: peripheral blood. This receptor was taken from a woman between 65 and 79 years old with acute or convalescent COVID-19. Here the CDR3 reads CASSQRRQNSPLHF. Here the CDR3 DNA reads TGTGCCAGCAGCCAAAGACGACAGAATTCACCCCTCCACTTT.